This T cell receptor beta chain was sequenced for a study of blood T cell repertoires in COVID-19. This clone was counted a few times. TCRdb keeps only in-frame clones here, not all; method: immunoSEQ multiplex PCR. The data contain more than 120,000 clones, about nine tenths of them singletons. The CDR3 spans 16 residues. CDR1 is SGHKS, CDR2 YYEKEE, per germline (reference sequence). The trim removed 4 bases at V and 0 bases at J, leaving 4 bases unmatched. This TCR was recovered from a middle-aged man who had recovered from COVID-19. Material for sequencing was peripheral blood. The chain is built from TRBV5-5 and TRBJ1-6, with 7 nucleotides matching TRBD1. The CDR3 reads CASSETGSSYNSPLHF. The CDR3 DNA reads TGTGCCAGCAGCGAGACAGGGAGCTCCTATAATTCACCCCTCCACTTT.